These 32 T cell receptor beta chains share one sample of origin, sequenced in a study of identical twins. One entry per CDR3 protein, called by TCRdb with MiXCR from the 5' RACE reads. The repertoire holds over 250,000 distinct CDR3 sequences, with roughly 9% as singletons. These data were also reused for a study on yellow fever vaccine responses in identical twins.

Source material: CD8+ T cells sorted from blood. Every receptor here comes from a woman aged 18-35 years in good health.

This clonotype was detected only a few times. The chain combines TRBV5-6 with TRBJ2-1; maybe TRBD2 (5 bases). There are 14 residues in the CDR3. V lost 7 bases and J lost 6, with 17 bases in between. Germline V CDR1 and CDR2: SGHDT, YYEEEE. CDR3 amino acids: CASPTRTPGNEQFF. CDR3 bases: TGTGCCAGCCCCACCCGGACTCCGGGCAATGAGCAGTTCTTC. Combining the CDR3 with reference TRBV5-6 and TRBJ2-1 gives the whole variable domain DAGVTQSPTHLIKTRGQQVTLRCSPKSGHDTVSWYQQALGQGPQFIFQYYEEEERQRGNFPDRFSGHQFPNYSSELNVNALLLGDSALYLCASPTRTPGNEQFFGPGTRLTVL.

CDR3 coding DNA: TGTGCCACCAGCAGAGTTGGTGGGGGCAATCAGCCCCAGCATTTT. It codes for CATSRVGGGNQPQHF. The rearrangement joins TRBV15 to TRBJ1-5, with D unclear. Trimming stripped 1 base from V and 2 bases from J, with 9 bases between. The CDR3 has 15 amino acids. Germline CDR1 is LNHNV and CDR2 is YYDKDF (reference sequence).

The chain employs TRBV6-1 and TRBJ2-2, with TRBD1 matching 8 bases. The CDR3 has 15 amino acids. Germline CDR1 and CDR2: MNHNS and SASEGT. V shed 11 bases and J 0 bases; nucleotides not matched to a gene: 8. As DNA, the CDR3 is TGTGCCTCCCAGGGGGCAATGACGAACACCGGGGAGCTGTTTTTT. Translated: CASQGAMTNTGELFF.

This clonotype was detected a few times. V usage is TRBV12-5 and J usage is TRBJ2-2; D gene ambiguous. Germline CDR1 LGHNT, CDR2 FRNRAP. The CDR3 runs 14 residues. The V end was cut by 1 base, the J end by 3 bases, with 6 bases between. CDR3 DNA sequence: TGTGCTAGTGGTTTGGGGTCACACACCGGGGAGCTGTTTTTT. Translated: CASGLGSHTGELFF.

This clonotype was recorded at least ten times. Here the CDR3 DNA reads TGTGCCAGCAGTGTAGCCGGGACAGGGGCTCTCTATAGCAATCAGCCCCAGCATTTT. Protein product: CASSVAGTGALYSNQPQHF. This chain connects TRBV28 to TRBJ1-5; 10 bases map to TRBD1. The CDR3 loop spans 19 amino acids. Per the germline V gene, CDR1 is MDHEN and CDR2 is SYDVKM. V dropped 5 bases and J dropped 0; count of bases not matched to a gene: 13.

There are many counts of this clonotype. CDR3 region: CASSYGDGYGYTF. In DNA, the CDR3 is TGTGCCAGCAGTTACGGGGATGGCTATGGCTACACCTTC. The chain is built from TRBV6-5 and TRBJ1-2; no definite D call. Germline loops: CDR1 MNHEY, CDR2 SVGAGI. The CDR3 spans 13 residues. Trimming shortened V by 2 bases and J by 4 bases, and 8 bases separated the two germline ends.

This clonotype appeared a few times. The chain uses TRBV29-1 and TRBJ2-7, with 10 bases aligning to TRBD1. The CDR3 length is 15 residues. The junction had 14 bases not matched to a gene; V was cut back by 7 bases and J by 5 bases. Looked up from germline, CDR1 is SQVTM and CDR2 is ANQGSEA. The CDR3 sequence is CSALSGQGKNDEQYF. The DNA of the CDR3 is TGCAGCGCCCTCTCGGGACAGGGGAAAAACGACGAGCAGTACTTC.

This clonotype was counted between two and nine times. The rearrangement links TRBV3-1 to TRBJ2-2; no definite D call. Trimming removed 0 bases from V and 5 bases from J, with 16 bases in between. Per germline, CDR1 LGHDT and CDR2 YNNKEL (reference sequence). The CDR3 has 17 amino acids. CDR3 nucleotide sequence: TGTGCCAGCAGCCAAGATCCCCGGCTAGTCCGAACCGGGGAGCTGTTTTTT. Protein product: CASSQDPRLVRTGELFF.

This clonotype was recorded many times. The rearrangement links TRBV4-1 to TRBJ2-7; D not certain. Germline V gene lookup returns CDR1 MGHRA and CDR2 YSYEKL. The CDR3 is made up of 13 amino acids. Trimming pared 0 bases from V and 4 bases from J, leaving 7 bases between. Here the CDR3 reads CASSQDLPYEQYF. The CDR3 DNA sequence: TGCGCCAGCAGCCAAGATCTTCCGTACGAGCAGTACTTC.

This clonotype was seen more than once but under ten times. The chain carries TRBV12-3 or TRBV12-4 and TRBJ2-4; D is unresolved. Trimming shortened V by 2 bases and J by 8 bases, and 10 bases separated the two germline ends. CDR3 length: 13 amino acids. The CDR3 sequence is CASSLLGYDIQYF. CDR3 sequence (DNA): TGTGCCAGCAGTTTATTAGGGTATGACATTCAGTACTTC.

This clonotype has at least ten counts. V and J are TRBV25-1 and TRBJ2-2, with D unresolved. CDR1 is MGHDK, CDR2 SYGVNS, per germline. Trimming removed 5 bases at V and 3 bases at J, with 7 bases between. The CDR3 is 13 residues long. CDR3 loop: CASSIGYTGELFF. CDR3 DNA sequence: TGTGCCAGCAGTATAGGGTACACCGGGGAGCTGTTTTTT.

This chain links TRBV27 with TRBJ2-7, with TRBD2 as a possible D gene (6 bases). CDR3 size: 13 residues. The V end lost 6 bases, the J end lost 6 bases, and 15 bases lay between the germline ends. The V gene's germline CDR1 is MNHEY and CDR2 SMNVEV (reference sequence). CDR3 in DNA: TGTGCCAGCAGGTCAGGGACTGGGGGCGAGCAGTACTTC. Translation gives CASRSGTGGEQYF.

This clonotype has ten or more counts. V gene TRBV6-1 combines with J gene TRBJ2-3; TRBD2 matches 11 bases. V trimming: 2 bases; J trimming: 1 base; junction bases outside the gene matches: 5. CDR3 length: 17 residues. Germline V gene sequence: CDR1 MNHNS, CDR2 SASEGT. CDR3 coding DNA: TGTGCCAGCAGTGAAATGCTAGCGGGGGGCCGCACAGATACGCAGTATTTT. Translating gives CASSEMLAGGRTDTQYF.

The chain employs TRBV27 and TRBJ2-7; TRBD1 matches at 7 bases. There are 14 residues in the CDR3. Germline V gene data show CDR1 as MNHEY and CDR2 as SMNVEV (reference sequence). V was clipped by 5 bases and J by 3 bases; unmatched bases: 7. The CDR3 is CASSLPGQIYEQYF. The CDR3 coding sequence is TGTGCCAGCAGTCTGCCGGGACAGATCTACGAGCAGTACTTC.

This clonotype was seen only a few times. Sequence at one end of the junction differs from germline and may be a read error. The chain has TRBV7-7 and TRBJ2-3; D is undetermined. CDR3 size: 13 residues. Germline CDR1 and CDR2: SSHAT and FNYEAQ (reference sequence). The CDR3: CASSSSWRDTQYF. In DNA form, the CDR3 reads TGTGCTAGCAGCTCAAGCTGGCGAGATACGCAGTATTTT.

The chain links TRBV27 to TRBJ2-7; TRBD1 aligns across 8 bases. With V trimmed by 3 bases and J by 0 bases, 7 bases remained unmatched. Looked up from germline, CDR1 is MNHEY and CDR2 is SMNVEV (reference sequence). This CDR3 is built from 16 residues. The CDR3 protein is CASSFQQGESSYEQYF. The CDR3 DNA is TGTGCCAGCAGTTTCCAACAGGGGGAAAGCTCCTACGAGCAGTACTTC.

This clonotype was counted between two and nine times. The CDR3 spells CASSSVGGEAETQYF. CDR3 DNA sequence: TGTGCCAGCAGTTCGGTGGGGGGGGAGGCAGAGACCCAGTACTTC. J is TRBJ2-5 and V is TRBV6-5; 7 bases are a match to TRBD2. Germline V gene sequence: CDR1 MNHEY, CDR2 SVGAGI. V lost 4 bases and J lost 4; bases outside the gene matches: 9. The CDR3 consists of 15 residues.

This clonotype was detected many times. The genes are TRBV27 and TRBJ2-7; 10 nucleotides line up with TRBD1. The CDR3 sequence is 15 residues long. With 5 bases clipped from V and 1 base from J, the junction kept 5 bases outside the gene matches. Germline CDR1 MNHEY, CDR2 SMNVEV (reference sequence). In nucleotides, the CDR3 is TGTGCCAGCAGTACCCGGGACAGGGGTTCCTACGAGCAGTACTTC. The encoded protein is CASSTRDRGSYEQYF.

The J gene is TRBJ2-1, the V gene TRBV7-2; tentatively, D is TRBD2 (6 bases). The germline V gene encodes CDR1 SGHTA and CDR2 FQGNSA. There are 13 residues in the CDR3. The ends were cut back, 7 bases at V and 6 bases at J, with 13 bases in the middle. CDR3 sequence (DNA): TGTGCCAGCACTATTATGGGGGGCAATGAGCAGTTCTTC. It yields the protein CASTIMGGNEQFF.

In DNA form, the CDR3 reads TGTGCCAGCAGCCTCGTTCAAGGCCCCCTCTACGAGCAGTACTTC. This gives the protein CASSLVQGPLYEQYF. This chain links TRBV14 with TRBJ2-7; no definite D call. Germline CDR1 and CDR2: SGHDN and FVKESK. The V and J ends lost 4 bases and 3 bases respectively, with 16 bases between them. This CDR3 region has 15 residues.

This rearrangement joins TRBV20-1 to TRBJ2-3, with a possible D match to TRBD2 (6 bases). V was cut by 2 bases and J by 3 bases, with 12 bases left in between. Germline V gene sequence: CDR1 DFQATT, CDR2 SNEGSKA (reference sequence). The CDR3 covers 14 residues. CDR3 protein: CSARTSRVTDTQYF. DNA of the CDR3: TGCAGTGCTAGAACTAGCCGTGTAACAGATACGCAGTATTTT.

The CDR3, as DNA: TGTGCCAGCAATCTAAAGGGACTAGCGGGAATCGACGAGCAGTTCTTC. This sequence encodes CASNLKGLAGIDEQFF. This chain joins TRBV28 and TRBJ2-1; 13 nucleotides match TRBD2. CDR1 is MDHEN and CDR2 is SYDVKM in the germline V gene. This CDR3 is built from 16 residues. V shed 7 bases and J 10 bases; nucleotides not matched to a gene: 13.

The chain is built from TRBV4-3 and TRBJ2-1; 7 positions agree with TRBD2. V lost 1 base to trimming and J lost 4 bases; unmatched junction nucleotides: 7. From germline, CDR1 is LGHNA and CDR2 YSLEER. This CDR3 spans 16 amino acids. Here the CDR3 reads CASSQGLAGAYNEQFF. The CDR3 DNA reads TGCGCCAGCAGCCAAGGGCTGGCGGGAGCTTACAATGAGCAGTTCTTC.

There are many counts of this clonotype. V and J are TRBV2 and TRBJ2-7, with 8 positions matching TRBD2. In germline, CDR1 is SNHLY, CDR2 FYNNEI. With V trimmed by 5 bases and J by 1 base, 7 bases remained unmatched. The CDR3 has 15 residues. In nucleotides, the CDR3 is TGTGCCAGCAGTCTCGGGGGGGCCATTTCCTACGAGCAGTACTTC. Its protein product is CASSLGGAISYEQYF.

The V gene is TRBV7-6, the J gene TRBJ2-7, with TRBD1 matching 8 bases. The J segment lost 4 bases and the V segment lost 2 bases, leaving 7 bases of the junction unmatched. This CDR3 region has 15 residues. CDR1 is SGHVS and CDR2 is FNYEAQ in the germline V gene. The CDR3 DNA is TGTGCCAGCAGCTTAAGTACCGGGACAGGATACGAGCAGTACTTC. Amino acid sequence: CASSLSTGTGYEQYF.

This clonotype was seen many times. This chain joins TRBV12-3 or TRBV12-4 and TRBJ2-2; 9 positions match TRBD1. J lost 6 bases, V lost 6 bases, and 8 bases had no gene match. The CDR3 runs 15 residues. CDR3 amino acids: CASRTGTGYPGELFF. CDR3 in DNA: TGTGCCAGCAGAACCGGGACAGGGTACCCCGGGGAGCTGTTTTTT.

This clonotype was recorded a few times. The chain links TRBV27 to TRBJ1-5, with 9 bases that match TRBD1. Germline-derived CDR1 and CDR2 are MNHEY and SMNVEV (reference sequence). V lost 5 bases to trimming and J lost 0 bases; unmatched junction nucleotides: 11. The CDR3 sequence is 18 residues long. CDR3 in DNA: TGTGCCAGCAGTCCACTCCTGACAGGGGGGGATAGCAATCAGCCCCAGCATTTT. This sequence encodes CASSPLLTGGDSNQPQHF.

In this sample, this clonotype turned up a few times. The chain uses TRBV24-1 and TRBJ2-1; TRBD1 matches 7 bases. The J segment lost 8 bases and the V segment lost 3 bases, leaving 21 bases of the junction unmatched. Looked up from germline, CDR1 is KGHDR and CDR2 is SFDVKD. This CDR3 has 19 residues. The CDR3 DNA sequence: TGTGCCACCAGTGATCCAATTCACAGGGGTCCCCCATATGGGGATGAGCAGTTCTTC. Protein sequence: CATSDPIHRGPPYGDEQFF.

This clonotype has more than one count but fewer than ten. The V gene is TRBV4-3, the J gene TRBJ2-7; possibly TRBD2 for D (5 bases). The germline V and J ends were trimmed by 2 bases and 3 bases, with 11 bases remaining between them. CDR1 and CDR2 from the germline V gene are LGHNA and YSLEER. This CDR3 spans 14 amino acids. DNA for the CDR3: TGCGCCAGCAGCCAATGGGGAGCTGACTACGAGCAGTACTTC. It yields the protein CASSQWGADYEQYF.

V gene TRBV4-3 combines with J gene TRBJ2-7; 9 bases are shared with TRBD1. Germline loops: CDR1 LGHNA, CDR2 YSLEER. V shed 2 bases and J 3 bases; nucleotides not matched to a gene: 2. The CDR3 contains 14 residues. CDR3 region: CASSQPGQGYEQYF. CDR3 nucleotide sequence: TGCGCCAGCAGCCAACCGGGACAGGGCTACGAGCAGTACTTC.

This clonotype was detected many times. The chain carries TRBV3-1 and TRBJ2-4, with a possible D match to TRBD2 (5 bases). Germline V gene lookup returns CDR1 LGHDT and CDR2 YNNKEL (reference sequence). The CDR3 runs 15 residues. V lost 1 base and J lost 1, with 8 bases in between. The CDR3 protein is CASSQVWEAKNIQYF. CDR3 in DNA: TGTGCCAGCAGCCAAGTGTGGGAGGCCAAAAACATTCAGTACTTC. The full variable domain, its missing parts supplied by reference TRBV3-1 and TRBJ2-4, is DTAVSQTPKYLVTQMGNDKSIKCEQNLGHDTMYWYKQDSKKFLKIMFSYNNKELIINETVPNRFSPKSPDKAHLNLHINSLELGDSAVYFCASSQVWEAKNIQYFGAGTRLSVL.

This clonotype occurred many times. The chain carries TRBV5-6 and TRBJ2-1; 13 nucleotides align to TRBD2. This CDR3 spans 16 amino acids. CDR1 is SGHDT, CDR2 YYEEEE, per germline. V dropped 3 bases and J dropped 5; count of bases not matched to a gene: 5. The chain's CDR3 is CASSSGLAGSNNEQFF. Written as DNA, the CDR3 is TGTGCCAGCAGCTCGGGACTAGCGGGGTCAAACAATGAGCAGTTCTTC.